This T cell receptor beta chain appears in the sequencing data of a study of technical replicates of blood from a few donors (dated by TCRdb to about 2017). Library method: the immunoSEQ multiplex PCR assay. TCRdb took this table from immuneACCESS and kept in-frame rearrangements with V and J called. Such tables lack part of the clones; where checked against another copy, unresolved V genes explain under half of the gap, and the rest is unexplained. This sample lists about 95,000 clones; 85% to 95% were detected once. 0.34% of the sample belongs to the ten largest clones. This clone occurred once. It lacks a known antigen. No base qualities exist here, and no much larger clone lies one base off it. The sample carries other DNA sequences with the same CDR3. Measured from the cysteine to the phenylalanine, the CDR3 is 13 residues long. Here the CDR3 DNA is all that survives: 39 bases in frame from base 1. In the germline V gene (reference sequence), CDR1 corresponds to MNHEY and CDR2 to SMNVEV. V is clipped by 3 bases and J by 2 bases, and the sequence between their germline boundaries is 7 bases long.

This clonotype originated in a human donor in good health. The rearranged segments are TRBV27 and TRBJ1-1, and possibly TRBD1, on 6 matching bases. Sequenced material: T cells isolated from PBMCs. The DNA is as follows: TGTGCCAGCAGTTTCAGGGGAAACACTGAAGCTTTCTTT. Translated, it gives CASSFRGNTEAFF.